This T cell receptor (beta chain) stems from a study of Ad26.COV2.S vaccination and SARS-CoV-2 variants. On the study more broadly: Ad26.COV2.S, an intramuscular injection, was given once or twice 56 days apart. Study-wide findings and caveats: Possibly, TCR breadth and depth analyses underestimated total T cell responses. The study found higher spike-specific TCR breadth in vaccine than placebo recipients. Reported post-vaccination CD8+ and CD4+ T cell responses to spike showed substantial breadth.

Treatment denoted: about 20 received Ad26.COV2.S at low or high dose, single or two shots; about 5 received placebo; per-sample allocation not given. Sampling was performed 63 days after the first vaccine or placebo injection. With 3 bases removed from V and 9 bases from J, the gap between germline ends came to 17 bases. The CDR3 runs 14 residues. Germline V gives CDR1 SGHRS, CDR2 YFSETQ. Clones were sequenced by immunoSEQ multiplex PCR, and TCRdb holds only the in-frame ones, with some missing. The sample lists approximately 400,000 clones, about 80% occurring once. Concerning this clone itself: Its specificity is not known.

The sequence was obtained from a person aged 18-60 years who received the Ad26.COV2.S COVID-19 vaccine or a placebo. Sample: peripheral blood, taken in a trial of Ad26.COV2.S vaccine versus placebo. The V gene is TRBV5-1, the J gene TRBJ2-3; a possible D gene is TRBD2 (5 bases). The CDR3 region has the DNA TGCGCCAGCAGCTCCCAACAGACTAAGGAAACGCAGTATTTT. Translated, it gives CASSSQQTKETQYF. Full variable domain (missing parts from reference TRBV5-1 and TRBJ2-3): KAGVTQTPRYLIKTRGQQVTLSCSPISGHRSVSWYQQTPGQGLQFLFEYFSETQRNKGNFPGRFSGRQFSNSRSEMNVSTLELGDSALYLCASSSQQTKETQYFGPGTRLTVL.